This T cell receptor beta chain comes out of a study of vaccination and CD4 T cells after COVID-19. The CDR3 sequence is 15 residues long. Germline V gene lookup returns CDR1 SNHLY and CDR2 FYNNEI. V was clipped by 4 bases and J by 4 bases; unmatched bases: 8. Regarding treatment: roughly ten-day PBMC culture with coronavirus spike peptide pools or control peptides (ViraFEST assay). Cultured CD4+ T cell DNA was sequenced using the Oncomine TCR Beta short-read assay. Using its own MiXCR run on the PCR reads, TCRdb lists one record per CDR3 protein. The data contain around 18,000 distinct CDR3 sequences, approximately 56% of them singletons. On this clonotype: Its cognate antigen is unknown.

Source material: CD4+ T cells from blood, cultured in vitro. The TCR was taken from a human donor who had recovered from COVID-19. The V and J genes are TRBV2 and TRBJ2-5; 8 bases are a match to TRBD2. The CDR3 DNA sequence: TGTGCCAGCAGTGTGCAAGCGGGGGTAGGAGAGACCCAGTACTTC. This encodes CASSVQAGVGETQYF.